This T cell receptor (beta chain) is drawn from a study of PD-L1 blockade in urothelial cancer. On the study more broadly: Blood samples had a median of approximately 140,000 T cells, roughly 76,000 unique TCRs, and clonality roughly 0.08.

TCRdb's copy holds only in-frame clones and misses some; the assay was immunoSEQ multiplex PCR. This table has about 85,000 clones, 85% appearing once. Time point meaning: pretreatment peripheral blood. Germline CDR1 SGHTA, CDR2 FQGNSA. The CDR3 extends over 13 amino acids. The V and J ends lost 5 bases and 0 bases respectively, with 7 bases between them. Sample: PBMCs, taken around atezolizumab (anti-PD-L1) treatment. This TCR was sampled from a man between 60 and 75 years old with urothelial cancer. The rearrangement links TRBV7-2 to TRBJ1-1; no clear D. CDR3 sequence: CASSPHMNTEAFF. The CDR3 DNA reads as TGTGCCAGCAGCCCCCACATGAACACTGAAGCTTTCTTT.